This T cell receptor beta chain came from a study of T cell responses to AZD1222 COVID-19 vaccine. Study-level findings and limits: When two AZD1222 doses had been given, Spike-specific TCR breadth and depth rose.

About this clone itself: Its antigen is unidentified.

The ends were cut back, 6 bases at V and 3 bases at J, with 9 bases in the middle. The V gene's germline CDR1 is MNHEY and CDR2 SVGAGI. The CDR3 has 12 amino acids. Method: immunoSEQ multiplex PCR; TCRdb's copy keeps in-frame clones and lacks some. Of tens of thousands of clones listed, around nine tenths were seen once; the top ten hold roughly a fifth. The V gene is TRBV6-5, the J gene TRBJ2-7; no reliable D call. The source of this sequence is an adult in good health. The sequences come from peripheral blood, collected on day 0 of AZD1222 vaccination. This CDR3 is CASSRPSYEQYF. CDR3 in DNA: TGTGCCAGCAGCCGCCCCAGCTACGAGCAGTACTTC.